What follows is one T cell receptor beta chain and its context. The antigen is unknown. These data belong to a study of T cell responses to AZD1222 COVID-19 vaccine. Looking at the study overall: Second-dose schedules of about 4 or about 12 weeks were combined. Study conclusions and caveats: Spike-specific TCR repertoires showed rising breadth and depth after two AZD1222 doses.

Some clones are missing from TCRdb's copy, which holds only in-frame ones; the method was immunoSEQ multiplex PCR. The repertoire consists of 80,000 to 95,000 clones, with around 73% occurring once and the leading ten covering 20% to 25%. The CDR3 runs to 10 residues. V gave up 4 bases and J gave up 8 bases, with 8 bases separating them. From germline, CDR1 is SQVTM and CDR2 ANQGSEA. Sequenced material: peripheral blood, taken on day 0 of AZD1222 vaccination. This TCR derives from an adult in good health. The rearrangement uses TRBV29-1 and TRBJ1-1; no clear D. CDR3 sequence: CSVGSEEAFF. The CDR3 bases are TGCAGCGTTGGCTCTGAGGAAGCTTTCTTT.